This TCR beta chain was observed in a study of shared clonotypes between healthy human individuals. Study in general: A few men and a couple of women, aged 18 to 49, were donors. Regarding the study as a whole: An anticipated effect of sequencing depth on clonotype sharing among donors was recognized.

Points on this clone: Its antigen remains unidentified.

CD45RO-negative, CCR7-selected cells formed the naive CD8 fraction, which excluded terminally differentiated effector memory CD45RA+ cells. Per the original data handling: Junction-only sequences without quality scores were provided by ImmunoSEQ, so filtering was different. Generated by immunoSEQ multiplex PCR, the TCRdb table keeps only in-frame clones and is missing some. V, J and clone size are taken as reported in that table, and D and trimming were inferred from the DNA itself. The table lists 1.5 million to 2.5 million clones, approximately 94% of them singletons. CDR1 WNHNN and CDR2 SYGVQD come from the germline V gene (reference sequence). Trimming took off 3 bases at V and 8 bases at J, with 7 bases between the two ends. The CDR3 runs 11 residues.

The TCR was taken from a man aged 18 to 30 in good health. The V call is TRBV10-1, the J call TRBJ1-1, with D uncertain. Source material: naive CD8+ T cells sorted from blood. The DNA of the CDR3 is TGCGCCAGCAGTGATGGCAGGGAAGCTTTCTTT. This gives the protein CASSDGREAFF.